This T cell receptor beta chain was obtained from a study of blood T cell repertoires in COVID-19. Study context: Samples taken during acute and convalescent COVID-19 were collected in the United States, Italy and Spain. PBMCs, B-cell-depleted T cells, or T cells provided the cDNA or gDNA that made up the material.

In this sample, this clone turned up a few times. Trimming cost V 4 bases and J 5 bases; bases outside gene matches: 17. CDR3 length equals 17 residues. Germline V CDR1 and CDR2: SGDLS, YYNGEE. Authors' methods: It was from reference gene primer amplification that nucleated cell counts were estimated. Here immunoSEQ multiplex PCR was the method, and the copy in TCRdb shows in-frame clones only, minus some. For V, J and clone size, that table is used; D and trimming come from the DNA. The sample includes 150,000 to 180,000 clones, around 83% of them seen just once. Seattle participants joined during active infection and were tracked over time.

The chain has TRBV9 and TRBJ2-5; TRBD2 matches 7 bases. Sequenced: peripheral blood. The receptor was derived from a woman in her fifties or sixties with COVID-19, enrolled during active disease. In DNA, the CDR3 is TGTGCCAGCAGCCCTCCTGTGGGGGAGGGAGGAGGGGAGACCCAGTACTTC. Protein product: CASSPPVGEGGGETQYF. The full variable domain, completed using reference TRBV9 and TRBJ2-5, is DSGVTQTPKHLITATGQRVTLRCSPRSGDLSVYWYQQSLDQGLQFLIQYYNGEERAKGNILERFSAQQFPDLHSELNLSSLELGDSALYFCASSPPVGEGGGETQYFGPGTRLLVL.